Below, one TCR beta chain is given with its context. The antigen is unknown. Since all of the isolated RNA was reverse transcribed, expressed TCRB transcripts were what got sequenced. TCRdb keeps only in-frame clones here, not all; method: immunoSEQ multiplex PCR. The sample yields about 900,000 clones, about a sixth seen once. The sample is drawn from a study of beta chain features in type 1 diabetes. Study findings and constraints: In all four CD4+ subsets, TCRB CDR3 length was significantly, moderately reduced in type 1 diabetes.

Trimming removed 2 bases at V and 4 bases at J, with 11 bases between. The germline CDR1 and CDR2 sequences are MDHEN and SYDVKM. CDR3 length equals 14 residues. This chain connects TRBV28 to TRBJ1-2, with no clear D. This TCR was recovered from a woman younger than 35 in good health. The sequencing input was naive CD4+ T cells from blood. The CDR3 reads CASSLQVTGYGYTF. The CDR3 nucleotides are TGTGCCAGCAGTTTACAGGTTACGGGCTATGGCTACACCTTC.